This TCR beta chain was captured in a study of siplizumab effects on memory and regulatory T cells. Using immunoSEQ multiplex PCR, the repertoire was profiled, and TCRdb retains in-frame clones only, with some absent. This table has tens of thousands of clones, 96% appearing once. CDR1 and CDR2 from the germline V gene are MGHRA and YSYEKL. The CDR3 sequence is 18 residues long. The ends lost 3 bases at V and 5 bases at J; junction bases unmatched: 12. This sequence was found in a human donor in good health. J is TRBJ2-3 and V is TRBV4-1; the match to TRBD2 covers 12 bases. Material for sequencing was naive CD4+ T cells sorted from blood. The CDR3 here is CASSQTALLAGGGDTQYF. Here the CDR3 DNA reads TGCGCCAGCAGCCAGACCGCCTTACTAGCGGGGGGAGGAGATACGCAGTATTTT.